The rows below give T cell receptor beta chains drawn from one sample of a study of T cells in localized non-small cell lung cancer. Here immunoSEQ multiplex PCR was the method, and the copy in TCRdb shows in-frame clones only, minus some. Found here are about 45,000 clones, 81% of them singletons; the top ten hold roughly a sixth. The sample in question was peripheral blood mononuclear cells, obtained before any cancer treatment. The receptors derive from a man aged 40-75 years with stage III lung adenocarcinoma. The CDR3 runs from the conserved cysteine through the conserved F or W. Each record gives: D gene, J gene, clone size, V gene, CDR3 protein, CDR3 DNA. A D gene is named only where the DNA matches it firmly. Some rows have no size entry. The others give once, few or many, or a class for an expanded clone.

>NA|TRBJ2-1|NA|TRBV7-6
CASTLTPGRNNEQFF
TGTGCCAGCACTCTTACCCCCGGCAGAAACAATGAGCAGTTCTTC
>NA|TRBJ2-5|NA|TRBV15
CATSRDRRGAQYF
TGTGCCACCAGCAGAGATCGGAGAGGGGCCCAGTACTTC
>NA|TRBJ2-1|NA|TRBV6-6
CASGPSYNEQFF
TGTGCCAGCGGACCGTCCTACAATGAGCAGTTCTTC
>NA|TRBJ1-2|once|TRBV10-3
CAIGPEPNYGYTF
TGTGCCATCGGTCCTGAGCCTAACTATGGCTACACCTTC
>NA|TRBJ1-2|once|TRBV29-1
CSAHGPYGYTF
TGCAGCGCTCACGGTCCATACGGCTACACCTTC
>TRBD2|TRBJ2-6|NA|TRBV6-4
CASSPTSAGANVLTF
TGTGCCAGCAGCCCTACTAGCGCTGGGGCCAACGTCCTGACTTTC
>NA|TRBJ1-2|NA|TRBV27
CASSFRQRDGYTF
TGTGCCAGCAGTTTTAGGCAGAGGGATGGCTACACCTTC
>NA|TRBJ2-5|NA|TRBV5-1
CASSSRLEETQYF
TGCGCCAGCAGCTCCCGACTAGAAGAGACCCAGTACTTC
>NA|TRBJ2-7|NA|TRBV7-2
CASSLDGAYYYEQYF
TGTGCCAGCAGCCTAGATGGTGCTTACTACTACGAGCAGTACTTC
>NA|TRBJ1-4|NA|TRBV4-1
CASSQRSGGSEKLFF
TGCGCCAGCAGCCAAAGATCCGGGGGCTCAGAAAAACTGTTTTTT
>TRBD1|TRBJ1-3|NA|TRBV6-1
CASSVTGTGGGSGNTIYF
TGTGCCAGCAGTGTTACCGGGACAGGGGGTGGCTCTGGAAACACCATATATTTT
>TRBD2|TRBJ2-7|NA|TRBV11-2
CASSLEVAGLAMVEQYF
TGTGCCAGCAGCTTAGAGGTGGCGGGACTAGCAATGGTCGAGCAGTACTTC
>TRBD1|TRBJ1-2|NA|TRBV4-2
CASSQTGQGVYGYTF
TGTGCCAGCAGCCAAACCGGACAGGGAGTCTATGGCTACACCTTC
>NA|TRBJ1-3|NA|TRBV18
CASSPVRGTGNTIYF
TGTGCCAGCTCACCAGTCCGGGGGACTGGAAACACCATATATTTT
>TRBD2|TRBJ2-5|NA|TRBV5-1
CASSLGLLAGDSQETQYF
TGCGCCAGCAGCTTGGGTCTGCTAGCGGGGGATAGCCAAGAGACCCAGTACTTC
>NA|TRBJ2-7|many|TRBV5-1
CASSLNGGYEQYF
TGCGCCAGCAGCTTGAATGGGGGCTACGAGCAGTACTTC
>TRBD1|TRBJ1-2|NA|TRBV11-2
CASSYPGQLLDGYTF
TGTGCCAGCAGCTACCCGGGACAGCTTCTCGATGGCTACACCTTC